This TCR beta chain appears in the sequencing data of a study of blood T cell repertoires in COVID-19 (dated by TCRdb to the early 2020s). Regarding the complete study: Samples from collaborators originated in the United States, Italy and Spain and spanned both the acute and convalescent phases of COVID-19. The prospective study material was composed of cDNA or gDNA derived from T cells, B-cell-depleted T cells, or PBMCs. Deeply sampled blood TCRbeta repertoires from subjects exposed to, actively infected with, or recovered from COVID-19 were included in the dataset. The repertoires were released in a freely available public database intended as a resource for research on the immune response to SARS-CoV-2. The samples were drawn from the first 160 participants of the ongoing ImmuneRACE study and from 1,254 subjects provided by 6 global collaborators. Sample metadata almost always included a de-identified subject ID, COVID-19 status, age in years and sex. Where available, HLA class I and class II types were obtained from metadata supplied by the sample provider rather than from assay-based typing. Beyond this particular receptor, the publication reports: How much clinical and demographic metadata was included differed by source and by participant, and the metadata was provided uncurated.

Regarding this clone: The target of this receptor is not known. No per-base quality is available; no much larger clone lies one base away.

Another Seattle source contributed samples from volunteer blood donors who had recovered from COVID-19. The collaborating institutions used their own protocols to collect whole blood in K2EDTA tubes. For TCRbeta analysis, collaborators shipped samples in one of three forms: frozen whole blood, isolated PBMCs, or DNA extracted from either of those sample types. The CDR3 has 14 amino acids, counting the end cysteine and phenylalanine. The sequence is cut down to CDR3 DNA, 42 bases in frame from base 1. Relative to germline, V is 2 bases shorter and J is 1 base shorter, with 8 bases between their ends. According to the germline V gene, CDR1 reads SGHTA and CDR2 reads FQGTGA. The immunoSEQ Assay, a bias-controlled multiplex PCR, was used to amplify TCRbeta CDR3 regions from genomic DNA. The source study handled its data this way. Within the assay, amplification of reference gene primers was used to estimate how many nucleated cells each sample contained. To quantify the absolute abundance of each unique TCRbeta CDR3 rearrangement, sequence reads were collapsed and filtered. Productive Simpson clonality was computed per sample as the square root of Simpson's diversity index over productive rearrangements. The immuneACCESS repertoire file appears here via TCRdb, limited to in-frame rearrangements. These files lack a portion of the clones; in checked studies, under half of the deficit traces to unresolved V genes, and the cause of the others is not known. V and J calls and clone size are given by that table; D and trimming were obtained from the DNA. The sample contains roughly 160,000 clones, around 80% of them found a single time. The top ten constitute roughly 19% of the sample.

Sequenced: peripheral blood. The TCR comes from a woman in her 70s who had recovered from COVID-19. The chain couples TRBV7-3 to TRBJ1-1; no D segment can be confidently identified. The DNA sequence follows: TGTGCCAGCAGCTTAGCCGGAGGGAACACTGAAGCTTTCTTT. Translated, it gives CASSLAGGNTEAFF.